This T cell receptor (beta chain) stems from a study of T cells expressing NK-cell markers. Across the study: Sorted CD3+CD56-NKG2C+, CD3+CD56+NKG2C- and CD3+CD56+NKG2C+ T cells were the source of the TCR beta repertoires. The sequencing cohort of eight donors included seven HCMV-seropositive individuals and one seronegative individual. Overall study findings and caveats: Certain NKG2C+ T cell clones were expanded, and their HCMV specificity remained unclear.

TCRdb processed the 5' RACE reads again and assigns one entry to each CDR3 protein, with no DNA. There are roughly 300,000 distinct CDR3 sequences in the sample, with 4% to 5% held by the top ten. Points on this clonotype: The antigen is not known.

Germline CDR1 is SGHKS and CDR2 is YYEKEE (reference sequence). This CDR3 has 15 amino acids. The chain has TRBV5-5 and TRBJ2-5. The specimen sequenced was blood T cells: a sorted CD56 or NKG2C T cell subset, CD4+ or CD8+ T cells, or bulk PBMC T cells (not recorded which). This receptor was taken from a woman aged 18-70 years in good health. CDR3 in amino acids: CASSLAGYSPETQYF.